This T cell receptor beta chain was captured by sequencing in a study of blood T cells in healthy people across ages. For the second PCR, which ran for roughly 6 to 11 cycles, a sample-barcoded 5' primer and a J-beta primer mix were used. MiXCR, run by TCRdb on the 5' RACE reads, gives a single entry per CDR3 protein. The sample includes 1.5 million to 2 million distinct CDR3 sequences, about 49% of them seen just once. There were at least 5 micrograms of total RNA extracted from every sample. The TCR was taken from a woman aged 40 to 55 in good health. Sample: blood.

CDR3 bases: TGTGCCAGCATCGCAGGGGGTCTTACAGATACGCAGTATTTT. It encodes CASIAGGLTDTQYF. The chain combines TRBV7-2 with TRBJ2-3, with TRBD1 identical over 7 bases. The CDR3 runs 14 residues. J was trimmed by 3 bases and V by 7 bases; bases with no gene match: 7. Germline loops: CDR1 SGHTA, CDR2 FQGNSA.